This passage covers 8 T cell receptor beta chains from one sample sequenced in a study of shared clonotypes between healthy human individuals. The method was immunoSEQ multiplex PCR; TCRdb's version includes in-frame clones alone and lacks a portion of them. The sample lists roughly 1 million clones; around 74% were seen once. Sequences were obtained from memory CD4+ T cells sorted from blood. Subset noted: CD45RA-negative fraction. Receptor source: a man aged 18 to 29 in good health.

This chain links TRBV6-5 with TRBJ2-7; D is undetermined. The CDR3 has 14 residues. Germline CDR1 is MNHEY and CDR2 is SVGAGI. With 8 bases removed from V and 0 bases from J, the gap between germline ends came to 14 bases. CDR3 bases: TGTGCCAGCCGCCGGGCTATCCTCTCCTACGAGCAGTACTTC. As protein: CASRRAILSYEQYF.

This clone has ten or more counts. The chain recombines TRBV5-5 with TRBJ1-1; D is unclear. Germline V lookup: CDR1 SGHKS, CDR2 YYEKEE (reference sequence). Trimming stripped 3 bases from V and 7 bases from J, with 7 bases between. This CDR3 spans 11 amino acids. The CDR3 spells CASSWRDEAFF. CDR3 coding DNA: TGTGCCAGCAGCTGGCGGGATGAAGCTTTCTTT.

The chain uses TRBV10-3 and TRBJ1-1; maybe TRBD1 (6 bases). Germline lookup yields CDR1 ENHRY and CDR2 SYGVKD. Trimming shortened V by 6 bases and J by 0 bases, and 8 bases separated the two germline ends. The CDR3 is 13 amino acids. CDR3 protein: CAIRGALNTEAFF. CDR3 DNA sequence: TGTGCCATCAGGGGGGCCTTGAACACTGAAGCTTTCTTT.

This chain uses TRBV29-1 with TRBJ2-3; 7 bases fit TRBD2. The CDR3 extends over 17 amino acids. Germline lookup yields CDR1 SQVTM and CDR2 ANQGSEA. J was trimmed by 0 bases and V by 4 bases; bases with no gene match: 13. The CDR3 sequence: CSVGVGPSGASTDTQYF. For the CDR3, the DNA is TGCAGCGTTGGGGTTGGGCCCAGCGGGGCTAGCACAGATACGCAGTATTTT.

The sample holds a few counts of this clone. V and J are TRBV10-3 and TRBJ1-2; the D gene is possibly TRBD1 (5 bases). The germline V and J ends were trimmed by 8 bases and 3 bases, with 10 bases remaining between them. Germline lookup yields CDR1 ENHRY and CDR2 SYGVKD. CDR3 length equals 12 residues. The CDR3 DNA is TGTGCCATCCGCAGAGGGGACTATGGCTACACCTTC. As protein: CAIRRGDYGYTF.

This clone came up many times. V usage is TRBV18 and J usage is TRBJ2-1; D remains unclear. This CDR3 region has 13 residues. In germline, CDR1 is KGHSH, CDR2 LQKENI. Trimming removed 8 bases at V and 5 bases at J, with 13 bases between. CDR3 amino acids: CASAVGPDNEQFF. DNA for the CDR3: TGTGCCAGCGCGGTCGGGCCTGACAATGAGCAGTTCTTC.

The chain recombines TRBV6-6 with TRBJ2-7; 11 positions match TRBD1. Losses at the gene ends were 4 bases for V and 6 bases for J; bases not matched to a gene: 8. Germline loops: CDR1 MNHNY, CDR2 SVGAGI (reference sequence). The length of the CDR3 is 15 residues. The CDR3 protein is CASSSRDRGKVEQYF. Here the CDR3 DNA reads TGTGCCAGCAGTTCCCGGGACAGGGGGAAGGTCGAGCAGTACTTC.

J is TRBJ2-5 and V is TRBV5-3; TRBD2 matches 9 bases. TRBV5-3 is an open reading frame, and its role is uncertain. V was clipped by 3 bases and J by 3 bases; unmatched bases: 9. This CDR3 contains 16 residues. CDR3 bases: TGTGCCAGAAGCTATGGGTCGAGCGGGGGGAAAGAGACCCAGTACTTC. Translating gives CARSYGSSGGKETQYF.